These 32 T cell receptor beta chains were all obtained from the same sample, sequenced in a study of CD8+ T cells in alopecia areata (dated by TCRdb to 2016 to 2019). The treatment or condition tag for this specimen amounts to: oral pan-JAK inhibitor, 5-10 mg twice daily. Preparation of the library involved the immunoSEQ multiplex PCR assay. To provide template for TCR sequencing, every sample had RNA extracted and reverse transcribed into cDNA. The immuneACCESS repertoire file appears here via TCRdb, limited to in-frame rearrangements. These files lack a portion of the clones; in checked studies, under half of the deficit traces to unresolved V genes, and the cause of the others is not known. This sample comprises 100,000 or so clones, roughly 56% of them detected only once. Jointly, the top ten make up about 15% of the sample. The source was CD8+ T cells sorted from blood, collected at roughly week 58, from a patient treated with tofacitinib. The source of these receptors is a human donor with alopecia areata.

The V call is TRBV27, the J call TRBJ1-2; no reliable D call. This CDR3 region has 14 residues. Germline V CDR1 and CDR2: MNHEY, SMNVEV (reference sequence). V lost 3 bases to trimming and J lost 2 bases, with 10 bases between them. CDR3 DNA: TGTGCCAGCAGTTTTGGGCCGAGGAACTATGGCTACACCTTC. Amino acids: CASSFGPRNYGYTF.

The chain has TRBV7-9 and TRBJ2-7, with a weak D call TRBD2 (5 bases). Trimming pared 3 bases from V and 0 bases from J, leaving 15 bases between. The CDR3 length is 16 residues. Germline lookup yields CDR1 SEHNR and CDR2 FQNEAQ (reference sequence). The CDR3 DNA reads as TGTGCCAGCAGCTTGGACTTCTGGGGAGCCTCCTACGAGCAGTACTTC. Its protein is CASSLDFWGASYEQYF.

The gene calls are TRBV5-6 and TRBJ2-7; D gene uncertain. V lost 0 bases and J 5 bases, leaving 6 bases between the germline ends. Per germline, CDR1 SGHDT and CDR2 YYEEEE. CDR3 length equals 12 residues. DNA of the CDR3: TGTGCCAGCAGCTTGGCGACGGACGAGCAGTACTTC. Its protein is CASSLATDEQYF.

The J gene is TRBJ2-4, the V gene TRBV5-6; a weak D match, TRBD2 (5 bases). The CDR3 spans 17 residues. From germline, CDR1 is SGHDT and CDR2 YYEEEE. The V and J ends lost 0 bases and 8 bases respectively, with 21 bases between them. The CDR3 loop is CASSLGGSGSRWDIQYF. The CDR3 nucleotides are TGTGCCAGCAGCTTGGGCGGGTCAGGATCCAGGTGGGACATTCAGTACTTC.

In this sample, this clone turned up a few times. V gene TRBV14 combines with J gene TRBJ2-1; 7 positions agree with TRBD2. After removal of 5 bases from V and 7 bases from J, the junction contained 11 bases not matched to a gene. CDR1 and CDR2 (germline): SGHDN, FVKESK. The CDR3 loop spans 15 amino acids. CDR3 DNA: TGTGCCAGCAGCGAATGGGAGGGCCCTGAGAATGAGCAGTTCTTC. Its protein is CASSEWEGPENEQFF.

V gene TRBV11-2 combines with J gene TRBJ2-7; possible D gene TRBD1, 6 bases. Germline-derived CDR1 and CDR2 are SGHAT and FQNNGV. Trimming shortened V by 4 bases and J by 3 bases, and 13 bases separated the two germline ends. The CDR3 totals 14 residues. The CDR3 DNA reads TGTGCCAGCAGCTCTAGGACAGAATACTACGAGCAGTACTTC. Translation: CASSSRTEYYEQYF.

This chain connects TRBV30 to TRBJ1-2; 9 bases map to TRBD1. Germline V lookup: CDR1 GTSNPN, CDR2 SVGIG (reference sequence). Trimming at V came to 8 bases and at J to 4 bases, leaving 2 bases not matched to a gene. CDR3 length equals 11 residues. DNA for the CDR3: TGTGCCCTGGACAGGGGCTATGGCTACACCTTC. Translating it yields CALDRGYGYTF. The complete variable domain, with remaining parts taken from reference TRBV30 and TRBJ1-2, reads SQTIHQWPATLVQPVGSPLSLECTVEGTSNPNLYWYRQAAGRGLQLLFYSVGIGQISSEVPQNLSASRPQDRQFILSSKKLLLSDSGFYLCALDRGYGYTFGSGTRLTVV.

The rearrangement links TRBV7-8 to TRBJ2-7; D is unresolved. This CDR3 is 15 amino acids long. Germline V gene sequence: CDR1 SGHVS, CDR2 FQNEAQ. The V gene lost 0 bases and the J gene lost 6 bases, with 15 bases spanning the gap. The CDR3 loop is CASSLARPFFGEQYF. CDR3 DNA sequence: TGTGCCAGCAGCTTAGCCAGACCTTTCTTCGGCGAGCAGTACTTC. Based on the CDR3 plus reference TRBV7-8 and TRBJ2-7, the full variable domain is GAGVSQSPRYKVAKRGQDVALRCDPISGHVSLFWYQQALGQGPEFLTYFQNEAQLDKSGLPSDRFFAERPEGSVSTLKIQRTQQEDSAVYLCASSLARPFFGEQYFGPGTRLTVT.

The CDR3 DNA reads as TGTGCCAGCCACTACAGCACAGATACGCAGTATTTT. It yields the protein CASHYSTDTQYF. J is TRBJ2-3 and V is TRBV5-6; D is uncertain. In germline, CDR1 is SGHDT, CDR2 YYEEEE. V was shortened by 7 bases and J by 0 bases, with 6 bases between the two germline ends. The length of the CDR3 is 12 residues.

The chain uses TRBV7-9 and TRBJ2-2; D may be TRBD1 (5 bases). Germline values: CDR1 SEHNR, CDR2 FQNEAQ (reference sequence). The V end lost 6 bases, the J end lost 5 bases, and 16 bases lay between the germline ends. The CDR3 has 15 residues. The CDR3 DNA reads as TGTGCCAGCAGTGAAGCGACAGACTTTACCGGGGAGCTGTTTTTT. Protein product: CASSEATDFTGELFF. Supplemented by reference TRBV7-9 and TRBJ2-2, the full variable domain reads DTGVSQNPRHKITKRGQNVTFRCDPISEHNRLYWYRQTLGQGPEFLTYFQNEAQLEKSRLLSDRFSAERPKGSFSTLEIQRTEQGDSAMYLCASSEATDFTGELFFGEGSRLTVL.

The CDR3 reads CAVGLGSYNEQFF. In DNA, the CDR3 is TGTGCCGTGGGGCTGGGTTCCTACAATGAGCAGTTCTTC. The rearrangement uses TRBV15 and TRBJ2-1, with a possible D match to TRBD1 (5 bases). V was trimmed by 11 bases and J by 1 base, leaving 12 bases between them. The CDR3 runs to 13 residues. Per the germline V gene, CDR1 is LNHNV and CDR2 is YYDKDF (reference sequence).

The rearrangement links TRBV13 to TRBJ2-7; D remains ambiguous. The CDR3 extends over 11 amino acids. Germline assignment: CDR1 PRHDT and CDR2 FYEKMQ (reference sequence). V lost 0 bases and J lost 6, with 3 bases in between. In DNA form, the CDR3 reads TGTGCCAGCAGCTTAGGATCCGAGCAGTACTTC. It translates to CASSLGSEQYF.

V usage is TRBV6-6 and J usage is TRBJ2-2; the D gene is possibly TRBD1 (5 bases). Germline CDR1 is MNHNY and CDR2 is SVGAGI (reference sequence). CDR3 size: 14 residues. Trimming removed 6 bases from V and 1 base from J, with 9 bases in between. CDR3 coding DNA: TGTGCCAGCAGCCTGACAGAGAACACCGGGGAGCTGTTTTTT. Amino acid sequence: CASSLTENTGELFF.

A few counts support this clone. V gene TRBV29-1 combines with J gene TRBJ2-5; the match to TRBD2 covers 8 bases. V gave up 4 bases and J gave up 3 bases; unmatched junction bases: 10. The CDR3 is 15 amino acids. Looked up from germline, CDR1 is SQVTM and CDR2 is ANQGSEA. CDR3 in DNA: TGCAGCGTTGTGGGGAAAGCGGGGGAGGAAGAGACCCAGTACTTC. The encoded protein is CSVVGKAGEEETQYF.

The rearrangement uses TRBV5-1 and TRBJ2-7; 7 bases map to TRBD1. The germline CDR1 and CDR2 sequences are SGHRS and YFSETQ. The CDR3 runs to 14 residues. V shed 0 bases and J 2 bases; nucleotides not matched to a gene: 2. CDR3 sequence (DNA): TGCGCCAGCAGCTTGGAGGGGGCGACCTACGAGCAGTACTTC. Translated: CASSLEGATYEQYF.

V and J are TRBV7-2 and TRBJ1-5; weak D call: TRBD1 (6 bases). The CDR3 sequence is 15 residues long. CDR1 is SGHTA, CDR2 FQGNSA, per germline. The germline V and J ends were trimmed by 1 base and 3 bases, with 10 bases remaining between them. The CDR3 loop reads CASSLGGGPNQPQHF. The CDR3 DNA sequence: TGTGCCAGCAGCTTAGGGGGGGGCCCCAATCAGCCCCAGCATTTT. Looking up the rest from reference TRBV7-2 and TRBJ1-5 gives the full variable domain: GAGVSQSPSNKVTEKGKDVELRCDPISGHTALYWYRQSLGQGLEFLIYFQGNSAPDKSGLPSDRFSAERTGGSVSTLTIQRTQQEDSAVYLCASSLGGGPNQPQHFGDGTRLSIL.

The genes are TRBV7-9 and TRBJ2-3; 11 bases are shared with TRBD2. The J segment lost 6 bases and the V segment lost 1 base, leaving 12 bases of the junction unmatched. The germline V gene has CDR1 SEHNR and CDR2 FQNEAQ (reference sequence). This CDR3 contains 18 residues. CDR3 region: CASSLEVVSSGGPDTQYF. CDR3 nucleotides: TGTGCCAGCAGCTTAGAAGTGGTGTCTAGCGGGGGGCCGGATACGCAGTATTTT. The full variable domain, its missing parts supplied by reference TRBV7-9 and TRBJ2-3, is DTGVSQNPRHKITKRGQNVTFRCDPISEHNRLYWYRQTLGQGPEFLTYFQNEAQLEKSRLLSDRFSAERPKGSFSTLEIQRTEQGDSAMYLCASSLEVVSSGGPDTQYFGPGTRLTVL.

The rearrangement uses TRBV7-9 and TRBJ1-2; no firm D call. V dropped 5 bases and J dropped 4 bases, with 23 bases sitting between them. Germline loops: CDR1 SEHNR, CDR2 FQNEAQ (reference sequence). The CDR3 sequence is 17 residues long. CDR3 in amino acids: CASSKKDWSFEAYGYTF. The CDR3 DNA sequence: TGTGCCAGCAGCAAGAAGGATTGGTCCTTTGAGGCCTATGGCTACACCTTC.

This clone was detected a few times. This rearrangement joins TRBV5-1 to TRBJ2-3, with 10 bases aligning to TRBD2. There are 16 residues in the CDR3. Looked up from germline, CDR1 is SGHRS and CDR2 is YFSETQ. J gave up 3 bases and V 3 bases, and 7 bases lay outside the gene matches. CDR3 in DNA: TGCGCCAGCAGCTGGAGGCTAGCGGGGGAAACAGATACGCAGTATTTT. The encoded protein is CASSWRLAGETDTQYF.

This clone showed up just a few times. J is TRBJ2-2 and V is TRBV19, with 8 bases aligning to TRBD2. Trimming removed 7 bases from V and 2 bases from J; junction bases left unmatched: 9. The CDR3 consists of 16 residues. The germline V gene has CDR1 LNHDA and CDR2 SQIVND (reference sequence). The CDR3 region has the DNA TGTGCCAGTAATTCAGGACTAGCTGACAACACCGGGGAGCTGTTTTTT. Translating gives CASNSGLADNTGELFF. Using reference TRBV19 and TRBJ2-2 for the parts outside the CDR3, the full variable domain is DGGITQSPKYLFRKEGQNVTLSCEQNLNHDAMYWYRQDPGQGLRLIYYSQIVNDFQKGDIAEGYSVSREKKESFPLTVTSAQKNPTAFYLCASNSGLADNTGELFFGEGSRLTVL.

The chain links TRBV29-1 to TRBJ2-3; the D call may be TRBD1 or TRBD2 (5 bases each). Trimming took off 2 bases at V and 8 bases at J, with 20 bases between the two ends. Germline V gene data show CDR1 as SQVTM and CDR2 as ANQGSEA. The CDR3 consists of 15 residues. The CDR3 loop is CSVEPLGREPGTQYF. CDR3 bases: TGCAGCGTTGAACCCCTTGGCAGGGAGCCCGGTACGCAGTATTTT.

This chain connects TRBV5-1 to TRBJ2-7; 7 nucleotides line up with TRBD2. The CDR3 has 14 residues. V trimming: 3 bases; J trimming: 0 bases; junction bases outside the gene matches: 3. In germline, CDR1 is SGHRS, CDR2 YFSETQ. CDR3 loop: CASSSRGVSYEQYF. DNA of the CDR3: TGCGCCAGCAGCTCCCGGGGGGTCTCCTACGAGCAGTACTTC.

This clone was observed a few times. This chain joins TRBV5-8 and TRBJ2-1; no clear D gene. The CDR3 totals 11 residues. The germline CDR1 and CDR2 sequences are SGHTS and YDEGEE. Trimming removed 1 base from V and 9 bases from J, with 5 bases in between. This CDR3 reads CASSLISEQFF. Here the CDR3 DNA reads TGTGCCAGCAGCTTGATTAGTGAGCAGTTCTTC.

The table lists this clone with a few counts. V gene TRBV27 combines with J gene TRBJ2-7; possibly TRBD1 for D (5 bases). The V end lost 0 bases, the J end lost 7 bases, and 10 bases lay between the germline ends. The CDR3 is made up of 13 amino acids. Germline CDR1 MNHEY, CDR2 SMNVEV (reference sequence). CDR3 region: CASSLSQGWEQYF. DNA of the CDR3: TGTGCCAGCAGTTTATCGCAGGGTTGGGAGCAGTACTTC.

This clone has only a few counts. The gene calls are TRBV2 and TRBJ2-7; D remains ambiguous. This CDR3 has 13 amino acids. V lost 6 bases and J lost 1, with 10 bases in between. Germline V gene data show CDR1 as SNHLY and CDR2 as FYNNEI. This CDR3 reads CASRDGASYEQYF. Here the CDR3 DNA reads TGTGCCAGCAGGGACGGAGCTTCCTACGAGCAGTACTTC.

This chain joins TRBV27 and TRBJ1-2; D perhaps matches TRBD1 (6 bases). CDR3 length equals 14 residues. Trimming left V 4 bases short and J 5 bases short, with 14 bases between. Germline V gives CDR1 MNHEY, CDR2 SMNVEV (reference sequence). The CDR3 bases are TGTGCCAGCAGTTACGCGGGGGGCAGGTATGGCTACACCTTC. Protein sequence: CASSYAGGRYGYTF.

The rearrangement joins TRBV29-1 to TRBJ1-2; D not resolved. This CDR3 contains 13 residues. Germline V gene lookup returns CDR1 SQVTM and CDR2 ANQGSEA. Between the trimmed V and J ends, which lost 4 bases and 7 bases, there was a span of 16 bases. CDR3 sequence reads: CSVGCGRACGYTF. CDR3 DNA: TGCAGCGTTGGGTGCGGGAGGGCCTGTGGCTACACCTTC. Drawing the rest from reference TRBV29-1 and TRBJ1-2, the complete variable domain is SAVISQKPSRDICQRGTSLTIQCQVDSQVTMMFWYRQQPGQSLTLIATANQGSEATYESGFVIDKFPISRPNLTFSTLTVSNMSPEDSSIYLCSVGCGRACGYTFGSGTRLTVV.

The V call is TRBV25-1, the J call TRBJ2-2; weak D call: TRBD2 (5 bases). Deletions cut 6 bases from V and 4 bases from J, with 15 bases between. This CDR3 has 15 residues. Per the germline V gene, CDR1 is MGHDK and CDR2 is SYGVNS. The CDR3 DNA sequence: TGTGCCAGCAGCTTGCGAGGGCTGGGCACCGGGGAGCTGTTTTTT. It is translated as CASSLRGLGTGELFF.

V and J are TRBV2 and TRBJ1-4; D not resolved. V was clipped by 3 bases and J by 8 bases, with 13 bases between them. The CDR3 is 14 residues long. Germline V gene data show CDR1 as SNHLY and CDR2 as FYNNEI. The CDR3 DNA reads TGTGCCAGCAGTGATCGTGCGGATTCGGAAAAACTGTTTTTT. Encoded protein: CASSDRADSEKLFF.

V usage is TRBV7-9 and J usage is TRBJ1-2; D possibly corresponds to TRBD1 (5 bases). This CDR3 has 13 residues. Trimming removed 1 base from V and 6 bases from J, with 9 bases in between. Germline V lookup: CDR1 SEHNR, CDR2 FQNEAQ (reference sequence). CDR3 bases: TGTGCCAGCAGCTTAGGACAGCGCCATGGCTACACCTTC. Protein sequence: CASSLGQRHGYTF.

V usage is TRBV27 and J usage is TRBJ1-5; no firm D call. Looked up from germline, CDR1 is MNHEY and CDR2 is SMNVEV (reference sequence). Trimming removed 6 bases at V and 0 bases at J, with 12 bases between. CDR3 length: 15 amino acids. The CDR3 reads CASSPTGYSNQPQHF. As DNA, the CDR3 is TGTGCCAGCAGCCCCACGGGGTATAGCAATCAGCCCCAGCATTTT.

The rearrangement joins TRBV13 to TRBJ2-7; TRBD1 or TRBD2 may be the D gene (5 bases each). This CDR3 is 15 amino acids long. Trimming cost V 11 bases and J 4 bases, with 24 bases left between them. The germline V gene encodes CDR1 PRHDT and CDR2 FYEKMQ (reference sequence). CDR3: CASHEGASPGYEQYF. DNA for the CDR3: TGTGCCTCCCACGAAGGGGCTTCACCGGGGTACGAGCAGTACTTC. Together with reference TRBV13 and TRBJ2-7, the CDR3 gives the full variable domain: AAGVIQSPRHLIKEKRETATLKCYPIPRHDTVYWYQQGPGQDPQFLISFYEKMQSDKGSIPDRFSAQQFSDYHSELNMSSLELGDSALYFCASHEGASPGYEQYFGPGTRLTVT.